The 18 T cell receptor beta chains below come from one sample, sequenced in a study of blood T cell repertoires in COVID-19. Only in-frame clones appear in the TCRdb table, and some are missing; sequencing was by immunoSEQ multiplex PCR. The sample has more than 200,000 clones, about 83% seen once. Input material: peripheral blood. The receptors stem from a man aged 35 to 55 with active or convalescent COVID-19.

The V call is TRBV6-6, the J call TRBJ2-1; D perhaps matches TRBD2 (5 bases). Deletions cut 6 bases from V and 3 bases from J, with 15 bases between. Germline assignment: CDR1 MNHNY and CDR2 SVGAGI (reference sequence). CDR3 length: 15 residues. CDR3 nucleotide sequence: TGTGCCAGCAGCACTAGTCCCCCCCTCTACAATGAGCAGTTCTTC. It translates to CASSTSPPLYNEQFF.

CDR3 coding DNA: TGTGCCAGCAGTGACGCTGAGCTAGCGGGATTGTCAGATACGCAGTATTTT. Protein: CASSDAELAGLSDTQYF. The chain uses TRBV6-4 and TRBJ2-3, with 9 bases aligning to TRBD2. V dropped 2 bases and J dropped 4; count of bases not matched to a gene: 10. CDR3 length: 17 amino acids. In germline, CDR1 is MRHNA, CDR2 SNTAGT.

The chain recombines TRBV19 with TRBJ2-7, with 7 bases lining up with TRBD1. CDR3 length: 13 residues. The V gene's germline CDR1 is LNHDA and CDR2 SQIVND (reference sequence). Germline trimming cut 5 bases from V and 5 bases from J; bases unmatched to any gene: 6. The DNA of the CDR3 is TGTGCCAGTAGTTTAAGGGGGCTAGACGAGCAGTACTTC. Amino acids: CASSLRGLDEQYF.

The J gene is TRBJ1-2, the V gene TRBV3-1 (or the pseudogene TRBV3-2); D ambiguous. The CDR3 is made up of 13 amino acids. Germline V lookup: CDR1 LGHDT, CDR2 YNNKEL (reference sequence). With 1 base removed from V and 12 bases from J, the gap between germline ends came to 15 bases. The CDR3 DNA reads as TGTGCCAGCAGCCAAGTAAGGAGGGAGTCCCACACCTTC. This encodes CASSQVRRESHTF.

This sequence joins TRBV19 and TRBJ2-5, with D possibly TRBD1 on 6 matching bases. There are 13 residues in the CDR3. The germline V and J ends were trimmed by 7 bases and 2 bases, with 11 bases remaining between them. CDR1 is LNHDA, CDR2 SQIVND, per germline (reference sequence). The CDR3 DNA reads as TGTGCCAGTAAAACGACAGGTCAAGAGACCCAGTACTTC. Translated, it gives CASKTTGQETQYF.

V and J are TRBV4-1 and TRBJ1-6; 9 bases align to TRBD1. CDR3 size: 18 residues. Germline values: CDR1 MGHRA, CDR2 YSYEKL. The V and J ends lost 1 base and 0 bases, in that order; junction bases with no gene match: 4. The CDR3 nucleotides are TGCGCCAGCAGCCAAGCGGGGACAGGGAGCTCCTATAATTCACCCCTCCACTTT. Protein: CASSQAGTGSSYNSPLHF.

The chain has TRBV6-5 and TRBJ2-7; 10 bases are shared with TRBD1. The trim removed 0 bases at V and 6 bases at J, leaving 5 bases unmatched. Germline V CDR1 and CDR2: MNHEY, SVGAGI. The CDR3 contains 15 residues. The DNA for the CDR3 is TGTGCCAGCAGTTACTCCGGGACAGGGGAAGGCGAGCAGTACTTC. Protein product: CASSYSGTGEGEQYF.

The chain recombines TRBV10-3 with TRBJ2-3; 7 bases agree with TRBD1. Germline assignment: CDR1 ENHRY and CDR2 SYGVKD. The CDR3 runs to 14 residues. Trimming at V came to 2 bases and at J to 6 bases, leaving 5 bases not matched to a gene. CDR3 coding DNA: TGTGCCATCAGTGAGCGACAGGGATCCGATACGCAGTATTTT. It is translated as CAISERQGSDTQYF.

The gene calls are TRBV18 and TRBJ2-1; D might be TRBD1 (6 bases). The CDR3 has 16 residues. Germline CDR1 KGHSH, CDR2 LQKENI. V lost 3 bases, J lost 2 bases, and 14 bases lay in between. CDR3 loop: CASSPYLRGTYNEQFF. CDR3 sequence (DNA): TGTGCCAGCTCACCTTATCTCAGGGGCACCTACAATGAGCAGTTCTTC.

The chain links TRBV18 to TRBJ2-7; weak D call: TRBD1 (5 bases). Looked up from germline, CDR1 is KGHSH and CDR2 is LQKENI. The CDR3 has 14 amino acids. V was cut by 2 bases and J by 5 bases, with 13 bases left in between. CDR3 DNA sequence: TGTGCCAGCTCACCATTTCAGGGAAGCCACGAGCAGTACTTC. Its protein is CASSPFQGSHEQYF.

The gene calls are TRBV21-1 and TRBJ2-7; the D call TRBD1 from the table was never checked on the DNA. TRBV21-1 is marked as a pseudogene. The CDR3 is 14 residues long. The CDR3 DNA follows: TGTGCCAGCAGCAGCCGGGACAGCAACTACGAGCAGTACTTC. It is translated as CASSSRDSNYEQYF.

The CDR3 loop reads CATRAGTQETQYF. CDR3 DNA sequence: TGTGCCACCAGGGCCGGGACTCAAGAGACCCAGTACTTC. The chain joins TRBV15 to TRBJ2-5; TRBD2 might be the D (6 bases). This CDR3 contains 13 residues. Trimming stripped 6 bases from V and 2 bases from J, with 10 bases between. The germline V gene encodes CDR1 LNHNV and CDR2 YYDKDF (reference sequence).

The V and J genes are TRBV30 and TRBJ1-5; D possibly corresponds to TRBD1 (5 bases). The CDR3 is 15 residues long. CDR1 and CDR2 (germline): GTSNPN, SVGIG (reference sequence). The V gene lost 3 bases and the J gene lost 0 bases, with 12 bases spanning the gap. As DNA, the CDR3 is TGTGCCTGGAGGGGCGGGGGTAGTAGCAATCAGCCCCAGCATTTT. Translating gives CAWRGGGSSNQPQHF.

The chain employs TRBV3-1 (or the pseudogene TRBV3-2) and TRBJ2-1; D may be TRBD1 (5 bases). This CDR3 region has 12 residues. Germline-derived CDR1 and CDR2 are LGHDT and YNNKEL (reference sequence). The V gene lost 4 bases and the J gene lost 7 bases, with 8 bases spanning the gap. The CDR3 DNA sequence: TGTGCCAGCAGCCGGAACAGGAATGAGCAGTTCTTC. Translating gives CASSRNRNEQFF.

This clone was detected a few times. Other nucleotide sequences from this sample produce the same CDR3. The chain links TRBV19 to TRBJ1-2; D is undetermined. CDR3 length: 13 amino acids. CDR1 is LNHDA, CDR2 SQIVND, per germline (reference sequence). Trimming removed 5 bases from V and 5 bases from J, with 12 bases in between. CDR3 sequence: CASSPLGGYGYTF. In DNA form, the CDR3 reads TGTGCCAGTAGTCCCTTAGGAGGATATGGCTACACCTTC.

This chain joins TRBV29-1 and TRBJ2-1; 14 bases map to TRBD2. Germline V CDR1 and CDR2: SQVTM, ANQGSEA. The CDR3 covers 14 residues. After removal of 6 bases from V and 7 bases from J, the junction contained 5 bases not matched to a gene. CDR3 sequence (DNA): TGCAGCGTGACCGGGACTAGCGGGAGTAATGAGCAGTTCTTC. Encoded protein: CSVTGTSGSNEQFF.

V is TRBV6-5 and J is TRBJ2-2, with 8 bases fitting TRBD1. Per germline, CDR1 MNHEY and CDR2 SVGAGI. The CDR3 sequence is 14 residues long. With 7 bases clipped from V and 6 bases from J, the junction kept 7 bases outside the gene matches. CDR3 bases: TGTGCCAGCACCCTTCTACAGGGGGCCGGGGAGCTGTTTTTT. Residues: CASTLLQGAGELFF.

The chain recombines TRBV18 with TRBJ1-1; possibly TRBD1 for D (6 bases). V was pared by 6 bases and J by 5 bases, with 25 bases between. The CDR3 spans 17 residues. Germline lookup yields CDR1 KGHSH and CDR2 LQKENI. CDR3 in amino acids: CASSPITGNPMGTEAFF. The CDR3 DNA reads TGTGCCAGCTCTCCTATAACAGGGAACCCCATGGGGACTGAAGCTTTCTTT.